This TCR beta chain was sequenced during a study of blood T cell repertoires in COVID-19. In the study overall: Donors in the United States, Italy and Spain gave samples during acute or convalescent COVID-19. PBMCs, B-cell-depleted T cells, or T cells were the source of the cDNA or gDNA that made up the material.

In the original workflow: Estimates of nucleated cell counts were drawn from the amplification of reference gene primers. Clones were sequenced by immunoSEQ multiplex PCR, and TCRdb holds only the in-frame ones, with some missing. Clonal size and the V and J genes are those of that table, whereas D and trimming came from the DNA. The table includes 72,000 or so clones, around nine tenths detected once. CDR1 SGHTS and CDR2 YDEGEE come from the germline V gene. This CDR3 region has 14 residues. Trimming shortened V by 6 bases and J by 1 base, and 11 bases separated the two germline ends. The specimen sequenced was peripheral blood. J is TRBJ2-1 and V is TRBV5-8; perhaps TRBD2 as D (7 bases). This clonotype was sampled from a man aged 60-69 years with acute or convalescent COVID-19. As DNA, the CDR3 is TGTGCCAGCAAACGGGGGGCTTCCTACAATGAGCAGTTCTTC. Protein: CASKRGASYNEQFF.